A selection of T cell receptor beta chains follows, all from one sample in a study of cytomegalovirus exposure and HLA in healthy donors. Profiling relied on immunoSEQ multiplex PCR, and the TCRdb table lists in-frame clones only, not all of them. The sample includes 150,000 or so clones, around 79% seen only once; the top ten take around 0.96%. Sequenced input: PBMCs. Source of these receptors: a woman in her forties or fifties in good health and CMV-seropositive. Both conserved end residues are part of each CDR3.

v_gene: TRBV20-1
CDR3aa: CSARVRGFSFF

v_gene: TRBV29-1
CDR3aa: CSVVDGNTEAFF

v_gene: TRBV7-2
CDR3aa: CASSQTGMNQPQHF

v_gene: TRBV5-1
CDR3aa: CASSSAYANTGELFF

v_gene: TRBV4-1
CDR3aa: CASSQDFAASGRATDTQYF

v_gene: TRBV9
CDR3aa: CASSPLYGYTF

v_gene: TRBV6-1
CDR3aa: CASSDIGSGENYGYTF

v_gene: TRBV28
CDR3aa: CASKEQARDGYTF

v_gene: TRBV7-9
CDR3aa: CASSLEQGTRNTIYF

v_gene: TRBV7-9
CDR3aa: CASSPQGDTEAFF